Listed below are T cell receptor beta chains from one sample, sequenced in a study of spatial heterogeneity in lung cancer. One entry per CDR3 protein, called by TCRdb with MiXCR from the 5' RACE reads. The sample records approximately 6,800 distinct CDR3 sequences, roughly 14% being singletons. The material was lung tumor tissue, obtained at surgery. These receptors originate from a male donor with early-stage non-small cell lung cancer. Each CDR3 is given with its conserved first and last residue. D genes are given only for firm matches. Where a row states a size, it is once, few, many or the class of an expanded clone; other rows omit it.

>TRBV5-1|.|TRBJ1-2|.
TGCGCCAGCAGCCGGGACGGAGCTAACTATGGCTACACCTTC
CASSRDGANYGYTF
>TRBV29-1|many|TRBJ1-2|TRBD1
TGCAGCGTTGGAAGGGGGCCTAGTGGCTACACCTTC
CSVGRGPSGYTF
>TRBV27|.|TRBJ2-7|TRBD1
TGTGCCAGCAGTTCCGTAGGGACAGGAACCTCCTACGAGCAGTACTTC
CASSSVGTGTSYEQYF
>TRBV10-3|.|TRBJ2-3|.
TGTGCCATCAGTGACCGTATTAGCACAGATACGCAGTATTTT
CAISDRISTDTQYF
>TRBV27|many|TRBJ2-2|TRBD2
TGTGCCAGCAGTAGCGGGGTGGCGAACACCGGGGAGCTGTTTTTT
CASSSGVANTGELFF
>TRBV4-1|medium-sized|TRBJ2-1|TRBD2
TGCGCCAGCAGCCAAGAGGCGGGCGGGGGAGCCTCATACAATGAGCAGTTCTTC
CASSQEAGGGASYNEQFF
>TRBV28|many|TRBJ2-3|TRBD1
TGTGCCAGCAGTCCTACAGGGGACCTCACAGATACGCAGTATTTT
CASSPTGDLTDTQYF
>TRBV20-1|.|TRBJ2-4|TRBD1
TGCAGTGCTATACCGGACAGGAAAAACATTCAGTACTTC
CSAIPDRKNIQYF
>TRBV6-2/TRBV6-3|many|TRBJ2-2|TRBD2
TGTGCCAGCAGTCCCGTGGGAGGGAGTACCGGGGAGCTGTTTTTT
CASSPVGGSTGELFF
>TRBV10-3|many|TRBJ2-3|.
TGTGCCATCAGTGATCGGTCTAGCACAGATACGCAGTATTTT
CAISDRSSTDTQYF
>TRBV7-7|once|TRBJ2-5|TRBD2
TGTGCTAGCAGCTTTGACACTAGCGAACAAGAGACCCAGTACTTC
CASSFDTSEQETQYF
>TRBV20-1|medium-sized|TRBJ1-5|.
TGCAGTGCTAGAAGGGCAGAATACAATCAGCCCCAGCATTTT
CSARRAEYNQPQHF
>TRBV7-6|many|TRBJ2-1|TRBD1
TGTGCCAGCAGCTCTTTCCGGGACAGGGGGTTGAATGAGCAGTTCTTC
CASSSFRDRGLNEQFF
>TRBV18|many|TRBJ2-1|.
TGTGCCAGCTCACCCCTCTTGCGGACGTCCTACAATGAGCAGTTCTTC
CASSPLLRTSYNEQFF
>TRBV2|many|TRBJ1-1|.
TGTGCCAGCAGTCTCATGGGAGTGAGCGCTGAAGCTTTCTTT
CASSLMGVSAEAFF
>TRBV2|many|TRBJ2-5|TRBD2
TGTGCCAGCAGTGAATCACCTAGCGGACAAGAGACCCAGTACTTC
CASSESPSGQETQYF
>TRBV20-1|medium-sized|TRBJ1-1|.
TGCAGTGCTAGATGGGTTGGGGACACTGAAGCTTTCTTT
CSARWVGDTEAFF
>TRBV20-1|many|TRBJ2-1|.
TGCAGTGCGTACTACAATGAGCAGTTCTTC
CSAYYNEQFF
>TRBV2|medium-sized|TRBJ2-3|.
TGTGCCAGCAGTGAAAAGGTTAGAAGCACAGATACGCAGTATTTT
CASSEKVRSTDTQYF
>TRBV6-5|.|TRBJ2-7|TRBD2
TGTGCCAGCAGCTCGGGACTAACCTACGAGCAGTACTTC
CASSSGLTYEQYF
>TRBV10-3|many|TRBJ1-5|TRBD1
TGTGCCATCAGTGAGTCTGCGGGACAGGGGAATCAGCCCCAGCATTTT
CAISESAGQGNQPQHF
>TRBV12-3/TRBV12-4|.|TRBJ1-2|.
TGTGCCAGCAGTCCATCCCTGGGTCCCGCGGGAGGCTACACCTTC
CASSPSLGPAGGYTF
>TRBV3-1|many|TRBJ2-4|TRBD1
TGTGCCAGCAGCCGAGGACAGGGTTTGAACATTCAGTACTTC
CASSRGQGLNIQYF
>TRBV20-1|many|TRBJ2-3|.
TGCAGTGCGCCGACAAACGCAGATACGCAGTATTTT
CSAPTNADTQYF
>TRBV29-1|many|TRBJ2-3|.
TGCAGCGTTGTTAGCAGACTTAGCACAGATACGCAGTATTTT
CSVVSRLSTDTQYF
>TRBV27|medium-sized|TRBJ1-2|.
TGTGCCAGCAGTTTAGGCAGTAACTATGGCTACACCTTC
CASSLGSNYGYTF
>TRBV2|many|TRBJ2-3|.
TGTGCCAGCAAGGATTACACAGATACGCAGTATTTT
CASKDYTDTQYF
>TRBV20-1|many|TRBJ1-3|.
TGCAGTGCTAGACGGGGAAACACCATATATTTT
CSARRGNTIYF
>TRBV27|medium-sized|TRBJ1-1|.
TGTGCCAGCAGTCCTCGGACCCTAGGCACTGAAGCTTTCTTT
CASSPRTLGTEAFF